This T cell receptor beta chain was found in a study of T cell repertoires in cytomegalovirus infection. Notes on the study in general: Dominating the ex vivo response were TCR beta clonotypes that were CMV-specific and HLA-C-restricted.

As concerns this clonotype: Its antigen remains unidentified.

Each CDR3 protein is one row after TCRdb ran MiXCR on the reads. The sample includes roughly 300,000 distinct CDR3 sequences, approximately 9.5% of them seen just once. CDR1 SGHTA and CDR2 FQGTGA come from the germline V gene. The CDR3 has 14 residues. Trimming removed 5 bases at V and 2 bases at J, with 11 bases between. Sequences were obtained from PBMCs. The rearrangement uses TRBV7-3 and TRBJ2-3; D is unresolved. This clonotype was sampled from a human donor in good health (CMV status not recorded). Some clones in this sample may be carry-over from other donors' samples. The CDR3 spells CASSHGPNTDTQYF. CDR3 in DNA: TGTGCCAGCAGCCACGGACCGAACACAGATACGCAGTATTTT.